This T cell receptor beta chain was observed in a study of blood T cell repertoires in COVID-19. In the study overall: The study drew acute and convalescent COVID-19 samples from the United States, Italy and Spain.

Here immunoSEQ multiplex PCR was the method, and the copy in TCRdb shows in-frame clones only, minus some. The repertoire holds about 480,000 clones, with about 89% as singletons. Seattle's cohort entered during active infection and was followed longitudinally. Trimming removed 4 bases from V and 2 bases from J; junction bases left unmatched: 4. The CDR3 runs to 14 residues. CDR1 and CDR2 (germline): SGHNT, YYREEE (reference sequence). This chain uses TRBV5-4 with TRBJ1-2; the match to TRBD1 covers 8 bases. This TCR was recovered from a woman in her 50s with COVID-19, enrolled during active disease. Sequencing input: peripheral blood. DNA of the CDR3: TGTGCCAGCAGCCAGGGGGCGGTGAACTATGGCTACACCTTC. Its protein product is CASSQGAVNYGYTF. Based on the CDR3 plus reference TRBV5-4 and TRBJ1-2, the full variable domain is ETGVTQSPTHLIKTRGQQVTLRCSSQSGHNTVSWYQQALGQGPQFIFQYYREEENGRGNFPPRFSGLQFPNYSSELNVNALELDDSALYLCASSQGAVNYGYTFGSGTRLTVV.